Shown below are 24 T cell receptor beta chains from a single sample sequenced in a study of blood T cell repertoires in COVID-19 (TCRdb year 2020). The library was made by the immunoSEQ multiplex PCR assay. This is the immuneACCESS table as TCRdb keeps it, with only in-frame sequences that have V and J called. A part of the clones is gone; compared with another copy, unresolved V genes explain less than half, and the rest is unexplained. The sample records a few hundred thousand clones, over 75% of which are singletons. Together, the top ten hold almost 3% of the sample. Sequencing was carried out using PBMCs or T cells enriched from blood (not recorded which). Receptor source: a woman in her 30s who had recovered from COVID-19.

The J gene is TRBJ2-1, the V gene TRBV19, with 14 bases lining up with TRBD2. This CDR3 is 16 amino acids long. J lost 6 bases, V lost 3 bases, and 4 bases had no gene match. Germline V lookup: CDR1 LNHDA, CDR2 SQIVND (reference sequence). In DNA, the CDR3 is TGTGCCAGTAGTATCGGCGGGACTAGCGGGGGCAATGAGCAGTTCTTC. Amino acids: CASSIGGTSGGNEQFF. The complete variable domain, with remaining parts taken from reference TRBV19 and TRBJ2-1, reads DGGITQSPKYLFRKEGQNVTLSCEQNLNHDAMYWYRQDPGQGLRLIYYSQIVNDFQKGDIAEGYSVSREKKESFPLTVTSAQKNPTAFYLCASSIGGTSGGNEQFFGPGTRLTVL.

This chain connects TRBV11-3 to TRBJ2-1; 10 bases are shared with TRBD1. CDR1 SGHNT and CDR2 YENEEA come from the germline V gene. V lost 1 base and J lost 8; bases outside the gene matches: 5. This CDR3 region has 15 residues. The CDR3 nucleotides are TGTGCCAGCAGCTTAGGGGGACAGGGGTTCCATGAGCAGTTCTTC. Its protein product is CASSLGGQGFHEQFF. Complete variable domain (other parts from reference TRBV11-3 and TRBJ2-1): EAGVVQSPRYKIIEKKQPVAFWCNPISGHNTLYWYLQNLGQGPELLIRYENEEAVDDSQLPKDRFSAERLKGVDSTLKIQPAELGDSAVYLCASSLGGQGFHEQFFGPGTRLTVL.

The chain has TRBV12-3 or TRBV12-4 and TRBJ2-2; D unclear. The germline V and J ends were trimmed by 5 bases and 6 bases, with 10 bases remaining between them. This CDR3 region has 13 residues. CDR3 region: CASSGVTAGELFF. As DNA, the CDR3 is TGTGCCAGCAGTGGAGTAACGGCCGGGGAGCTGTTTTTT.

The chain uses TRBV5-1 and TRBJ2-7; 8 nucleotides match TRBD2. Germline V gene lookup returns CDR1 SGHRS and CDR2 YFSETQ. This CDR3 contains 18 residues. V shed 4 bases, J shed 0 bases, and the junction held 15 bases outside the gene matches. This chain's CDR3 is CASSLATSTSGYSYEQYF. CDR3 in DNA: TGCGCCAGCAGCCTCGCTACTTCCACTAGCGGCTACTCCTACGAGCAGTACTTC.

The chain has TRBV6-5 and TRBJ1-5; the match to TRBD1 covers 9 bases. Unmatched junction bases numbered 1, after V lost 6 bases and J lost 4 bases. Germline CDR1 MNHEY, CDR2 SVGAGI. The CDR3 is made up of 13 amino acids. CDR3 DNA sequence: TGTGCCAGCAGGACAGGGGGAAATCAGCCCCAGCATTTT. This encodes CASRTGGNQPQHF.

This clone came up a few times. The rearrangement joins TRBV19 to TRBJ1-1; unclear D gene. This CDR3 spans 12 amino acids. V was shortened by 7 bases and J by 5 bases, with 11 bases between the two germline ends. Germline loops: CDR1 LNHDA, CDR2 SQIVND (reference sequence). The DNA for the CDR3 is TGTGCCAGTACGTTCCGAGGGACTGAAGCTTTCTTT. Translated, it gives CASTFRGTEAFF. Using reference TRBV19 and TRBJ1-1 for the parts outside the CDR3, the full variable domain is DGGITQSPKYLFRKEGQNVTLSCEQNLNHDAMYWYRQDPGQGLRLIYYSQIVNDFQKGDIAEGYSVSREKKESFPLTVTSAQKNPTAFYLCASTFRGTEAFFGQGTRLTVV.

This chain uses TRBV5-6 with TRBJ1-2; 7 bases fit TRBD1. V lost 0 bases and J lost 5; bases outside the gene matches: 4. The germline CDR1 and CDR2 sequences are SGHDT and YYEEEE. This CDR3 has 14 residues. DNA for the CDR3: TGTGCCAGCAGCTTGGGCGAGGGGGCATATGGCTACACCTTC. Amino acids: CASSLGEGAYGYTF. The entire variable domain, with the rest obtained from reference TRBV5-6 and TRBJ1-2, is as follows: DAGVTQSPTHLIKTRGQQVTLRCSPKSGHDTVSWYQQALGQGPQFIFQYYEEEERQRGNFPDRFSGHQFPNYSSELNVNALLLGDSALYLCASSLGEGAYGYTFGSGTRLTVV.

J is TRBJ2-1 and V is TRBV20-1, with D uncertain. V was trimmed by 3 bases and J by 7 bases, leaving 13 bases between them. The CDR3 runs 13 residues. CDR1 DFQATT and CDR2 SNEGSKA come from the germline V gene (reference sequence). CDR3 loop: CSASRRRINEQFF. The CDR3 DNA follows: TGCAGTGCTAGTAGGCGGCGAATTAATGAGCAGTTCTTC.

CDR3 loop: CASSIGRDTGELFF. For the CDR3, the DNA is TGTGCCAGTAGTATAGGCAGGGACACCGGGGAGCTGTTTTTT. V and J are TRBV19 and TRBJ2-2; possible D gene TRBD1, 5 bases. The germline V gene has CDR1 LNHDA and CDR2 SQIVND (reference sequence). V lost 1 base, J lost 3 bases, and 6 bases lay in between. This CDR3 region has 14 residues.

The rearrangement uses TRBV28 and TRBJ1-3; 12 bases align to TRBD1. Trimming removed 6 bases from V and 8 bases from J; junction bases left unmatched: 8. Germline V gene sequence: CDR1 MDHEN, CDR2 SYDVKM. This CDR3 comprises 15 residues. The CDR3 protein is CASRIPGQGADTIYF. CDR3 coding DNA: TGTGCCAGCAGGATCCCGGGACAGGGGGCGGACACCATATATTTT.

The V gene is TRBV5-1, the J gene TRBJ2-7; D is unclear. Germline V gene data show CDR1 as SGHRS and CDR2 as YFSETQ. Trimming took off 1 base at V and 5 bases at J, with 7 bases between the two ends. This CDR3 spans 12 amino acids. Here the CDR3 reads CASSLTENEQYF. CDR3 nucleotides: TGCGCCAGCAGCTTGACAGAGAACGAGCAGTACTTC.

This chain links TRBV11-2 with TRBJ2-1, with a tentative D call TRBD2 (7 bases). Trimming pared 4 bases from V and 9 bases from J, leaving 16 bases between. The CDR3 is made up of 14 amino acids. CDR1 is SGHAT, CDR2 FQNNGV, per germline. CDR3 bases: TGTGCCAGCAGCTCCGGGGGGCAGTTTGCTGAGCAGTTCTTC. This codes for CASSSGGQFAEQFF. Supplemented by reference TRBV11-2 and TRBJ2-1, the full variable domain reads EAGVAQSPRYKIIEKRQSVAFWCNPISGHATLYWYQQILGQGPKLLIQFQNNGVVDDSQLPKDRFSAERLKGVDSTLKIQPAKLEDSAVYLCASSSGGQFAEQFFGPGTRLTVL.

The rearrangement links TRBV14 to TRBJ2-4, with a tentative D call TRBD2 (7 bases). Germline-derived CDR1 and CDR2 are SGHDN and FVKESK. The CDR3 is 15 residues long. Trimming removed 3 bases from V and 7 bases from J, with 16 bases in between. CDR3 protein: CASSHSGGAGNIQYF. CDR3 coding DNA: TGTGCCAGCAGCCACTCGGGGGGCGCGGGGAACATTCAGTACTTC.

This clone was detected a few times. The chain recombines TRBV18 with TRBJ1-3; 8 bases align to TRBD1. CDR1 KGHSH and CDR2 LQKENI come from the germline V gene. With 5 bases clipped from V and 7 bases from J, the junction kept 25 bases outside the gene matches. This CDR3 contains 20 residues. DNA of the CDR3: TGTGCCAGCTCATCACTTGGGACAGGAGGCACAAAAGTTAAGAATAACACCATATATTTT. This sequence encodes CASSSLGTGGTKVKNNTIYF. Full variable domain (missing parts from reference TRBV18 and TRBJ1-3): NAGVMQNPRHLVRRRGQEARLRCSPMKGHSHVYWYRQLPEEGLKFMVYLQKENIIDESGMPKERFSAEFPKEGPSILRIQQVVRGDSAAYFCASSSLGTGGTKVKNNTIYFGEGSWLTVV.

In its sample, this clone was seen once. The J gene is TRBJ1-1, the V gene TRBV7-3; D is ambiguous. With 3 bases removed from V and 0 bases from J, the gap between germline ends came to 5 bases. The CDR3 extends over 13 amino acids. Germline assignment: CDR1 SGHTA and CDR2 FQGTGA. The DNA for the CDR3 is TGTGCCAGCAGCTTCAGGATGAACACTGAAGCTTTCTTT. Encoded protein: CASSFRMNTEAFF.

The chain employs TRBV7-8 and TRBJ1-6, with TRBD1 as a possible D gene (6 bases). V lost 5 bases to trimming and J lost 6 bases, with 17 bases between them. Germline CDR1 is SGHVS and CDR2 is FQNEAQ. The CDR3 is 16 amino acids. The CDR3 spells CASSARGRGSNSPLHF. The DNA of the CDR3 is TGTGCCAGCAGCGCCAGGGGTCGCGGCTCTAATTCACCCCTCCACTTT.

The chain has TRBV15 and TRBJ1-4; 7 positions match TRBD1. The junction had 9 bases not matched to a gene; V was cut back by 3 bases and J by 5 bases. Germline CDR1 and CDR2: LNHNV and YYDKDF (reference sequence). The CDR3 totals 16 residues. In DNA, the CDR3 is TGTGCCACCAGCAGGGGACAGATTAAATCAAATGAAAAACTGTTTTTT. Amino acid sequence: CATSRGQIKSNEKLFF. The full variable domain, its missing parts supplied by reference TRBV15 and TRBJ1-4, is DAMVIQNPRYQVTQFGKPVTLSCSQTLNHNVMYWYQQKSSQAPKLLFHYYDKDFNNEADTPDNFQSRRPNTSFCFLDIRSPGLGDTAMYLCATSRGQIKSNEKLFFGSGTQLSVL.

This chain links TRBV4-1 with TRBJ2-2, with TRBD2 matching over 9 bases. From germline, CDR1 is MGHRA and CDR2 YSYEKL. V lost 4 bases to trimming and J lost 2 bases; unmatched junction nucleotides: 8. This CDR3 region has 17 residues. The CDR3 DNA is TGCGCCAGCAGCCCAACTATAGCGGGAGTTAACACCGGGGAGCTGTTTTTT. It codes for CASSPTIAGVNTGELFF.

The J gene is TRBJ2-1, the V gene TRBV4-2; 16 nucleotides agree with TRBD2. CDR3 length equals 15 residues. J lost 13 bases, V lost 1 base, and 4 bases had no gene match. Germline CDR1 LGHNA, CDR2 YNFKEQ. The CDR3 nucleotides read TGTGCCAGCAGCCAAGGGGGACTAGCGGGAGGGTATCAGTTCTTC. It translates to CASSQGGLAGGYQFF.

This chain joins TRBV4-1 and TRBJ1-2; D not resolved. The V gene's germline CDR1 is MGHRA and CDR2 YSYEKL. The V end was cut by 0 bases, the J end by 5 bases, with 10 bases between. This CDR3 region has 14 residues. The CDR3 DNA sequence: TGCGCCAGCAGCCAAGAAAAACAGAGTTATGGCTACACCTTC. The encoded protein is CASSQEKQSYGYTF.

This rearrangement joins TRBV4-1 to TRBJ2-2; unclear D gene. CDR1 and CDR2 (germline): MGHRA, YSYEKL. The germline V and J ends were trimmed by 3 bases and 5 bases, with 7 bases remaining between them. The CDR3 runs to 13 residues. In DNA, the CDR3 is TGCGCCAGCAGCCATCTAATGACCGGGGAGCTGTTTTTT. This codes for CASSHLMTGELFF.

The chain is built from TRBV7-6 and TRBJ2-2; 10 bases fit TRBD2. Per germline, CDR1 SGHVS and CDR2 FNYEAQ. Germline trimming cut 6 bases from V and 1 base from J; bases unmatched to any gene: 14. The CDR3 runs to 19 residues. CDR3 DNA: TGTGCCAGCAGTTTCCTATCAGGAGCGGGAGGGATGAACACCGGGGAGCTGTTTTTT. It encodes CASSFLSGAGGMNTGELFF.

The V call is TRBV27, the J call TRBJ2-4; 9 bases fit TRBD1. The length of the CDR3 is 13 residues. CDR1 and CDR2 (germline): MNHEY, SMNVEV (reference sequence). V gave up 2 bases and J gave up 9 bases; unmatched junction bases: 2. This CDR3 reads CASSLETGGIQYF. DNA of the CDR3: TGTGCCAGCAGTTTAGAGACAGGGGGCATTCAGTACTTC.

Only a few counts were recorded for this clone. The CDR3 DNA reads TGCGCCAGCAGCTTGGGGGGACAGGGTTACGAGCAGTACTTC. It yields the protein CASSLGGQGYEQYF. The rearrangement uses TRBV5-1 and TRBJ2-7; the match to TRBD1 covers 9 bases. V shed 0 bases and J 4 bases; nucleotides not matched to a gene: 2. This CDR3 is 14 amino acids long. Germline V gene sequence: CDR1 SGHRS, CDR2 YFSETQ.